This is a list of T cell receptor beta chains from one sample in a study of radiotherapy plus CTLA-4 blockade in lung cancer. The table came from immunoSEQ multiplex PCR; TCRdb's copy has only in-frame clones and leaves some out. The sample holds around 100,000 clones, about four fifths seen once. This specimen was peripheral blood, taken from a patient treated with radiotherapy plus ipilimumab. Source of these receptors: a human donor with non-small cell lung cancer who had a partial response to radiotherapy plus ipilimumab. Some clones in this sample may be carry-over from other donors' samples. CDR3s include the opening cysteine and the closing phenylalanine or tryptophan. Fields, in order: J gene, V gene, clone size, D gene, CDR3 DNA, CDR3 protein. D genes are given only for firm matches. Size tells how often a clone was seen (once, few, many) or the class of an expanded clone, and some rows leave it out.

TRBJ2-3	TRBV10-3	NA	NA	TGTGCCATCAGTGAGCAACTAGACACGCAGTATTTT	CAISEQLDTQYF
TRBJ1-1	TRBV28	NA	NA	TGTGCCAGCAGTTTACGCGGGGGGGCCGGAGGCGGGGGTCGGACTGAAGCTTTCTTT	CASSLRGGAGGGGRTEAFF
TRBJ2-6	TRBV5-1	NA	NA	TGCGCCAGCAGCCTACCTCAAACAGGGTCTGGGGCCAACGTCCTGACTTTC	CASSLPQTGSGANVLTF
TRBJ2-1	TRBV7-9	NA	TRBD2	TGTGCCAGCAGCTTAGGGGCGCTAGCGGGACTGGTAAATGAGTTCTTC	CASSLGALAGLVNEFF
TRBJ2-5	TRBV5-5	NA	TRBD1	TGTGCCAGCAGCCAAGATTGGAACAGGGGAAAAGAGACCCAGTACTTC	CASSQDWNRGKETQYF
TRBJ2-7	TRBV6-1	once	TRBD1	TGTGCCAGCAGTGCGGACAGGGATAACGAGCAGTACTTC	CASSADRDNEQYF
TRBJ2-1	TRBV5-1	NA	TRBD2	TGCGCCAGCAGCTTCAGCGGGGACTCCTACAATGAGCAGTTCTTC	CASSFSGDSYNEQFF
TRBJ2-3	TRBV28	NA	TRBD2	TGTGCCAGCAGTTTGGGGGCTAGCGGGGGGGGACCAGATACGCAGTATTTT	CASSLGASGGGPDTQYF
TRBJ2-3	TRBV6-6	NA	NA	TGTGCCAGCAGTTATGGAGAAAGTAGCACAGATACGCAGTATTTT	CASSYGESSTDTQYF
TRBJ2-1	TRBV7-2	NA	TRBD2	TGTGCCAGCAGCTTGGGACTAGCGGCCGGTGAGCAGTTCTTC	CASSLGLAAGEQFF
TRBJ2-6	TRBV10-1	NA	TRBD1	TGCGCCAGCAAGTCCCGGGACAGGGGATCAGGGGCCAACGTCCTGACTTTC	CASKSRDRGSGANVLTF
TRBJ2-1	TRBV29-1	few	TRBD2	TGCAGTGGAACCGGGACTATATACAATGAGCAGTTCTTC	CSGTGTIYNEQFF
TRBJ2-1	TRBV28	NA	TRBD2	TGTGCCAGCAGTTTAACGGGACTAGCGGGTAACAATGAGCAGTTCTTC	CASSLTGLAGNNEQFF
TRBJ2-7	TRBV27	NA	TRBD2	TGTGCCAGCAGACCTAGCGGGAGATACGAGCAGTACTTC	CASRPSGRYEQYF
TRBJ2-2	TRBV10-2	few	NA	TGCGCCAGCAGTGAGTCTACAGGGCGTACAGGGGAGCTGTTTTTT	CASSESTGRTGELFF
TRBJ2-6	TRBV5-4	NA	NA	TGTGCCAGCAGCCCCCCGGCCTCTGGGGCCAACGTCCTGACTTTT	CASSPPASGANVLTF
TRBJ2-5	TRBV6-1	NA	TRBD1	TGTGCCAGCAGTGGGGGACAGGGAAGGGGTCTTAGGGAGACCCAGTACTTC	CASSGGQGRGLRETQYF
TRBJ1-3	TRBV7-8	NA	NA	TGTGCCAGCAGCCCCAACAGGGTGGATCGTTCCGGAAACACCATATATTTT	CASSPNRVDRSGNTIYF
TRBJ2-2	TRBV9	NA	NA	TGTGCCAGCAGCCCGACCCCGGCGGGGGCAGTTTTACGGGGGACCGGGGAGCTGTTTTTT	CASSPTPAGAVLRGTGELFF
TRBJ1-4	TRBV5-6	once	NA	TGTGCCAGCAGCTTGGTCACCGGTGCCGGGACACCCGAAAAACTGTTTTTT	CASSLVTGAGTPEKLFF
TRBJ1-1	TRBV6-1	NA	TRBD1	TGTGCCAGCAGTATGGGACAGGCCAACACTGAAGCTTTCTTT	CASSMGQANTEAFF
TRBJ2-7	TRBV7-9	NA	TRBD1	TGTGCCAGCACCCATAGGGACAGTCCTTACGAGCAGTACTTC	CASTHRDSPYEQYF
TRBJ2-6	TRBV28	once	TRBD1	TGTGCCAGCAGTCGACAGGGGGACGGGGCCAACGTCCTGACTTTC	CASSRQGDGANVLTF
TRBJ1-4	TRBV30	NA	NA	TGTGCCTTACCGGGACACCGGGGGGTCTGTGAAAAACTGTTTTTT	CALPGHRGVCEKLFF
TRBJ2-6	TRBV28	NA	TRBD1	TGTGCCAGCAACCCTGCCGGGACAGGGTTTGCTGGGGCCAACGTCCTGACTTTC	CASNPAGTGFAGANVLTF
TRBJ2-7	TRBV27	many	NA	TGTGCCAGCAGTTCCCCACAACCTCGGGGTACCTACGAGCAGTACTTC	CASSSPQPRGTYEQYF
TRBJ2-7	TRBV14	NA	NA	TGTGCCAGCAGCCAAGATAGGAGGGACAGTTCTAGGTCCTACGAGCAGTACTTC	CASSQDRRDSSRSYEQYF
TRBJ2-7	TRBV27	NA	TRBD2	TGTGCCAGCAGTTGGAGGGAGGGCCCCTACGAGCAGTACTTC	CASSWREGPYEQYF
TRBJ2-5	TRBV7-9	NA	NA	TGTGCCAGCAGCCTTCGACAGGGAGGAGAGACCCAGTACTTC	CASSLRQGGETQYF
TRBJ2-3	TRBV5-1	NA	NA	TGCGCCAGCAGCCGCAACAGCTTGAGCACAGATACGCAGTATTTT	CASSRNSLSTDTQYF
TRBJ2-3	TRBV6-1	once	NA	TGTGCCAGCAGCATTTACTTTAGCACAGATACGCAGTATTTT	CASSIYFSTDTQYF
TRBJ1-1	TRBV9	NA	NA	TGTGCCAGCAGCGTAGGGGGGGACACTGAAGCTTTCTTT	CASSVGGDTEAFF
TRBJ1-5	TRBV2	NA	NA	TGTGCCAGCAGGGCTAGGGAGGGCAATCAGCCCCAGCATTTT	CASRAREGNQPQHF
TRBJ2-7	TRBV5-1	NA	NA	TGCGCCAGCAGCCCGCCCCTTCTCACCTACGAGCAGTACTTC	CASSPPLLTYEQYF
TRBJ2-7	TRBV27	NA	NA	TGTGCCAGCAGTTTGTCAGGGGATGCTGGGGCTTACTACGAGCAGTACTTC	CASSLSGDAGAYYEQYF
TRBJ1-1	TRBV7-3	NA	NA	TGTGCCAGCAGCTCGAGTCCGGGCACTGAAGCTTTCTTT	CASSSSPGTEAFF
TRBJ1-4	TRBV5-4	once	NA	TGTGCCAGCAGCCAAACGGGGGGCCTGAAAGAAAAACTGTTTTTT	CASSQTGGLKEKLFF
TRBJ2-7	TRBV19	NA	NA	TGTGCCAGTAGCGGCCAGACAGGCTACGAGCAGTACTTC	CASSGQTGYEQYF
TRBJ2-5	TRBV9	NA	NA	TGTGCCAGCAGCGTCGCCTCTCGCACAGGGGAGACCCAGTACTTC	CASSVASRTGETQYF
TRBJ2-3	TRBV19	few	TRBD1	TGTGCCAGTAGTATACCCACCCGAGGGGGCAAGGATACGCAGTATTTT	CASSIPTRGGKDTQYF
TRBJ2-5	TRBV29-1	NA	NA	TGCAGCGTCTCCCCGGGGATCCAAGAGACCCAGTACTTC	CSVSPGIQETQYF
TRBJ1-2	TRBV6-5	few	TRBD1	TGTGCCAGCAACCCCGGGACAGGGTTTAACTATGGCTACACCTTC	CASNPGTGFNYGYTF
TRBJ1-2	TRBV7-2	NA	NA	TGTGCCAGCAGCTTAGCTGGGGCATATTCATATGGCTACACCTTC	CASSLAGAYSYGYTF
TRBJ2-2	TRBV19	NA	NA	TGTGCCAGTAGTTACTCGAACGGGGAGCTGTTTTTT	CASSYSNGELFF
TRBJ1-4	TRBV5-4	NA	NA	TGTGCCAGCAGCCGGGGAGGGCCCCGGGCTGAAAAACTGTTTTTT	CASSRGGPRAEKLFF
TRBJ2-1	TRBV19	NA	NA	TGTGCCAGTAGTATGACTAGAACGGCCTTACACAATGAGCAGTTCTTC	CASSMTRTALHNEQFF
TRBJ1-6	TRBV7-8	NA	NA	TGTGCCAGCAGCCCAATAACCGGGTCCTCCTATAATTCACCCCTCCACTTT	CASSPITGSSYNSPLHF